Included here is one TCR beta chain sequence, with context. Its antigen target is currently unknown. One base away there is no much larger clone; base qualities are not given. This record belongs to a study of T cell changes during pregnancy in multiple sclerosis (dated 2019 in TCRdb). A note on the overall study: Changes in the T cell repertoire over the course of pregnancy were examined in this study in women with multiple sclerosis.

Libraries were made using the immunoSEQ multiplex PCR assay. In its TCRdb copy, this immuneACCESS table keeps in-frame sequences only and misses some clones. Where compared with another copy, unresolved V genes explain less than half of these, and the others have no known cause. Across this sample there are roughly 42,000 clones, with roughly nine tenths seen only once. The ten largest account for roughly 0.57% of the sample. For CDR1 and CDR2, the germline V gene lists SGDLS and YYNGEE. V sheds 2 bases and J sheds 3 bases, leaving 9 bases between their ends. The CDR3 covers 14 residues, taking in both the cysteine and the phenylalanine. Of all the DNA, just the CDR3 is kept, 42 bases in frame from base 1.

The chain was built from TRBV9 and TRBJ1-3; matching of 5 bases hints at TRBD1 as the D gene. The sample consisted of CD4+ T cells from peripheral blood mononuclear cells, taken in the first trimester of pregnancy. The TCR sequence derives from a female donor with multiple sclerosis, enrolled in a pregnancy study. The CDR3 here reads CASSVSQGGNTIYF. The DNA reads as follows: TGTGCCAGCAGCGTGTCTCAGGGTGGAAACACCATATATTTT.